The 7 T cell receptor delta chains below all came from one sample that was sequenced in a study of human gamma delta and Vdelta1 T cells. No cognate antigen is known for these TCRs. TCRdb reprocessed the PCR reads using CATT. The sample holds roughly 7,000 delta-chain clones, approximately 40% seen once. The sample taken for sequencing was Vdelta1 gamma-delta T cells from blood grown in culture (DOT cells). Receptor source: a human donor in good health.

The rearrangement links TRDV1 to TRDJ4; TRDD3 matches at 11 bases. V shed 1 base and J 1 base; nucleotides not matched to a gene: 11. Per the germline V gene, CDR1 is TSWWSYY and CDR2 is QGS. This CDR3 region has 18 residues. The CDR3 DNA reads TGTGCTCTTGGGGAACCTCTGGTGGGGGATACGCTAGGCAGACCCCTGATCTTT. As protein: CALGEPLVGDTLGRPLIF.

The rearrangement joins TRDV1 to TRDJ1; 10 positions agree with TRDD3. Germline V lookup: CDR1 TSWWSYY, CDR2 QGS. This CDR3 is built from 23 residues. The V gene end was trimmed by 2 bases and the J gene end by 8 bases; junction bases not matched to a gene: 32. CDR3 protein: CALGEDLPPSLNWGIVGRLKLIF. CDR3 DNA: TGTGCTCTTGGGGAAGATTTGCCTCCTAGCCTAAACTGGGGGATTGTAGGGCGCCTAAAACTCATCTTT.

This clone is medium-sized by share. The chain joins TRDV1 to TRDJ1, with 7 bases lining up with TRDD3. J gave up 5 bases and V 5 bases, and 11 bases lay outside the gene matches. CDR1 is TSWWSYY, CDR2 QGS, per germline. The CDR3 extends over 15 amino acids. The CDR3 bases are TGTGCTCTTGGGATTCCTCGGGGGGATTTGGATAAACTCATCTTT. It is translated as CALGIPRGDLDKLIF.

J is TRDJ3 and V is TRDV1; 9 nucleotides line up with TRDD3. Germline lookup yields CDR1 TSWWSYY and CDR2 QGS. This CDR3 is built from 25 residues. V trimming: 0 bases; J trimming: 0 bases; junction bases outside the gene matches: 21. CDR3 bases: TGTGCTCTTGGGGAACTAGAGGTCTTCTGGGGGATCCTGACCCGTTTCTCCTGGGACACCCGACAGATGTTTTTC. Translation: CALGELEVFWGILTRFSWDTRQMFF.

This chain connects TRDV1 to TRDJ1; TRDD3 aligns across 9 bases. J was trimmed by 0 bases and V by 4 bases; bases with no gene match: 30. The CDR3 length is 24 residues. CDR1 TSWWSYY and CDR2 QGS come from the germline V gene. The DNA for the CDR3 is TGTGCTCTTGGGGGGCACCCGGGGCCTTCCTTCCCGCTTACTGGGGGACTTTACACCGATAAACTCATCTTT. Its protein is CALGGHPGPSFPLTGGLYTDKLIF.

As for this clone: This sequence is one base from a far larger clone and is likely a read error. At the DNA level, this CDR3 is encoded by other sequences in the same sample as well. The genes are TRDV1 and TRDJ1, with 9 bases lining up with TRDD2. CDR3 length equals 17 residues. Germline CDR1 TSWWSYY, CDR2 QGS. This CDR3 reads CALGGPSYGGYTDKLIF. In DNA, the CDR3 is TGTGCTCTTGGGGGGCCTTCCTACGGGGGTTACACAGATAAACTCATCTTT.

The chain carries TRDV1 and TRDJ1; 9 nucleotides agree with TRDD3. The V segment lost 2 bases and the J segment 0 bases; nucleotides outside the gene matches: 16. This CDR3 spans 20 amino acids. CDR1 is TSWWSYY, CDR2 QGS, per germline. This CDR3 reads CALGEFRLRNWGTYTDKLIF. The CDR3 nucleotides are TGTGCTCTTGGGGAATTTAGACTCCGCAACTGGGGGACATACACCGATAAACTCATCTTT.